One T cell receptor (beta chain) is described in this entry. The antigen is not known. Between the trimmed V and J ends, which lost 2 bases and 0 bases, there was a span of 16 bases. The CDR3 contains 17 residues. CDR1 and CDR2 (germline): LGHNA, YSLEER. PCR employed 60 Vbeta and 13 Jbeta primers. Using immunoSEQ multiplex PCR, the repertoire was profiled, and TCRdb retains in-frame clones only, with some absent. This table has 85,000 to 100,000 clones, around 73% appearing once. This sample stems from a study of cytomegalovirus exposure and HLA in healthy donors. About the research overall: From donors who were HLA-typed, an early data release held approximately 84 million unique TCRs. Findings and caveats of the study: Rarity characterized most TCR sequences, yet some public TCRs appeared in many donors.

Donors counted as nominally healthy when sampled, yet unrecorded immune exposures were likely. The clonotype was recovered from a woman aged 60-70 years in good health and CMV-seronegative. The sequencing input was PBMCs. This chain links TRBV4-3 with TRBJ1-1; no reliable D call. The CDR3 loop is CASSQNFLPGMNTEAFF. The CDR3 nucleotides read TGCGCCAGCAGCCAAAATTTCCTCCCCGGGATGAACACTGAAGCTTTCTTT.